This T cell receptor (beta chain) was captured by sequencing in a study of T cell responses to AZD1222 COVID-19 vaccine. Study conclusions and caveats: Mostly white British, mostly female donors; authors suggested clonal diversity may be underestimated. Following two doses of AZD1222, Spike-specific TCR breadth and depth rose.

A remark on this clone: The antigen is unknown.

Germline trimming cut 0 bases from V and 6 bases from J; bases unmatched to any gene: 4. Germline V gene sequence: CDR1 LGHDT, CDR2 YNNKEL (reference sequence). The CDR3 length is 16 residues. Clones were read by immunoSEQ multiplex PCR, and TCRdb kept only the in-frame ones, dropping some. The top ten hold approximately 2.1% of the sample, which has about 130,000 clones, under 95% seen once. This chain uses TRBV3-1 (or the pseudogene TRBV3-2) with TRBJ2-1; 11 bases fit TRBD2. The sequences come from peripheral blood, collected on day 0 of AZD1222 vaccination. This receptor was obtained from an adult in good health. CDR3 sequence (DNA): TGTGCCAGCAGCCAAGATACTAGCGGGGGAATCAATGAGCAGTTCTTC. Protein sequence: CASSQDTSGGINEQFF.